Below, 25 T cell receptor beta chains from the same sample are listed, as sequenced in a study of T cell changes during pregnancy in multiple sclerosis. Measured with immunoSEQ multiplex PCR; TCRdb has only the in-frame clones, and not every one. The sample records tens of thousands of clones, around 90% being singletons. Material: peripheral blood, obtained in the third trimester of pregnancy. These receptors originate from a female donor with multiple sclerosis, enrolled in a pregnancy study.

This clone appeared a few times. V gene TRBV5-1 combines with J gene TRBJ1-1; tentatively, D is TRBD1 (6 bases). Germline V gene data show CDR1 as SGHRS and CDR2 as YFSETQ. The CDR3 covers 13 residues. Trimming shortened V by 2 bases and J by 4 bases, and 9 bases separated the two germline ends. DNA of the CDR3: TGCGCCAGCAGCTTAACAGGGCTCACTGAAGCTTTCTTT. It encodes CASSLTGLTEAFF. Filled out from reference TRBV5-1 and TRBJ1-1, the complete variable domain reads KAGVTQTPRYLIKTRGQQVTLSCSPISGHRSVSWYQQTPGQGLQFLFEYFSETQRNKGNFPGRFSGRQFSNSRSEMNVSTLELGDSALYLCASSLTGLTEAFFGQGTRLTVV.

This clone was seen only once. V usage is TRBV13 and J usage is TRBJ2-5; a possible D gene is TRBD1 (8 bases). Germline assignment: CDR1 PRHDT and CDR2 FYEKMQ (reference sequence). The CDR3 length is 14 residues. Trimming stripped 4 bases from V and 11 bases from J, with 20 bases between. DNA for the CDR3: TGTGCCAGCAGCTCTTTATTAGGACAGGGAGGGCAGTACTTC. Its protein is CASSSLLGQGGQYF. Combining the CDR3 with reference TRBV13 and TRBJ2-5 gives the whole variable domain AAGVIQSPRHLIKEKRETATLKCYPIPRHDTVYWYQQGPGQDPQFLISFYEKMQSDKGSIPDRFSAQQFSDYHSELNMSSLELGDSALYFCASSSLLGQGGQYFGPGTRLLVL.

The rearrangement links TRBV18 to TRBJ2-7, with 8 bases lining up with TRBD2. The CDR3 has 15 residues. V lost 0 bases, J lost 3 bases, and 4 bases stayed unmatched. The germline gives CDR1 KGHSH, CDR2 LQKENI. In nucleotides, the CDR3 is TGTGCCAGCTCACCACCCACTAGCGGAGTCTACGAGCAGTACTTC. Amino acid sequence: CASSPPTSGVYEQYF.

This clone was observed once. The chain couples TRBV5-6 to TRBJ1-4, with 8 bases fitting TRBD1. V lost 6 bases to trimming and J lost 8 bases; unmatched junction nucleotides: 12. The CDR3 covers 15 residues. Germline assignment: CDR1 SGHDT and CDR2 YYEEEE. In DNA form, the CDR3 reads TGTGCCAGCACCCGCGCCCCGACAGGGGAGGAAAAACTGTTTTTT. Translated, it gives CASTRAPTGEEKLFF.

CDR3 DNA sequence: TGCGCCAGCAGCTTGAGGGGCGAGAACACCGGGGAGCTGTTTTTT. Translating gives CASSLRGENTGELFF. The rearrangement uses TRBV5-1 and TRBJ2-2; perhaps TRBD1 as D (5 bases). The CDR3 runs to 15 residues. The V end lost 1 base, the J end lost 1 base, and 8 bases lay between the germline ends. Germline assignment: CDR1 SGHRS and CDR2 YFSETQ.

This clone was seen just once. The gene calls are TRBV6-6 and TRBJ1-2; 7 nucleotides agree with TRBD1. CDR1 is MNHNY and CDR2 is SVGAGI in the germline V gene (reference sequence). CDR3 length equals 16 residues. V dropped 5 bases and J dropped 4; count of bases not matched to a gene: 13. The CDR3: CASSRLTGTVFYGYTF. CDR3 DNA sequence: TGTGCCAGCAGTCGACTCACCGGGACAGTTTTCTATGGCTACACCTTC.

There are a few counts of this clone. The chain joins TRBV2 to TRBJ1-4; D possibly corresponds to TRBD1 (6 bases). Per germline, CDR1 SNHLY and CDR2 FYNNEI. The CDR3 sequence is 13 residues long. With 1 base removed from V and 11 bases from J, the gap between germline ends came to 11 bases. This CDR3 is CASSEVGGGKLFF. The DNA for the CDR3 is TGTGCCAGCAGTGAAGTAGGGGGAGGGAAACTGTTTTTT.

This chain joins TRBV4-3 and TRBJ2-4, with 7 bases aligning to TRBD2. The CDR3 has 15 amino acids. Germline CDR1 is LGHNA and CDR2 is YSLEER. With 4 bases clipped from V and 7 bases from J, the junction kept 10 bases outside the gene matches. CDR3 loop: CASSLLGSGGNIQYF. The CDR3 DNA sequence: TGCGCCAGCAGCCTCTTAGGGTCCGGGGGGAACATTCAGTACTTC.

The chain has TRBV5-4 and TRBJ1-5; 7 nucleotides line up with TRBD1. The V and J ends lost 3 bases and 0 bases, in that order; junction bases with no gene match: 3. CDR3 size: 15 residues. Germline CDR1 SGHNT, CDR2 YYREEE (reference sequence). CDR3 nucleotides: TGTGCCAGCAGCTGGGGACAGAATAGCAATCAGCCCCAGCATTTT. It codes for CASSWGQNSNQPQHF.

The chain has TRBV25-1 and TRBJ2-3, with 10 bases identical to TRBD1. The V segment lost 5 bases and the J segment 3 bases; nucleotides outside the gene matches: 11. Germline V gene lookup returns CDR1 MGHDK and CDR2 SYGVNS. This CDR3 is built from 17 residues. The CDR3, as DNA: TGTGCCAGCAGTTCAAGGGGACAGGGGATTAAAACAGATACGCAGTATTTT. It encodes CASSSRGQGIKTDTQYF.

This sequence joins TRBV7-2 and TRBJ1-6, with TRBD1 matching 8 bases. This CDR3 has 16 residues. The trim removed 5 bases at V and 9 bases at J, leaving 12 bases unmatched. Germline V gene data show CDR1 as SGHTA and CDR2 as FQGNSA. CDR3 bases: TGTGCCAGCAGCATCTTCTCAGGACAGGGTGGTTCACCCCTCCACTTT. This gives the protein CASSIFSGQGGSPLHF.

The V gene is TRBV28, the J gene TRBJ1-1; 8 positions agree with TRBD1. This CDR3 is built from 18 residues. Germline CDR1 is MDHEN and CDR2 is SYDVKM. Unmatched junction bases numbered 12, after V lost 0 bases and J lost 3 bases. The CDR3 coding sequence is TGTGCCAGCAGTTTATGGAGACAGGGGAGGTGGGTGGACACTGAAGCTTTCTTT. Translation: CASSLWRQGRWVDTEAFF.

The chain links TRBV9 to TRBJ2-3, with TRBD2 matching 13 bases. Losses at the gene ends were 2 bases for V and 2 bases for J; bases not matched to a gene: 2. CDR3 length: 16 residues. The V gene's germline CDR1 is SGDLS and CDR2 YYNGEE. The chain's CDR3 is CASSVTSGGVTDTQYF. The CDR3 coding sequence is TGTGCCAGCAGCGTTACTAGCGGGGGGGTCACAGATACGCAGTATTTT.

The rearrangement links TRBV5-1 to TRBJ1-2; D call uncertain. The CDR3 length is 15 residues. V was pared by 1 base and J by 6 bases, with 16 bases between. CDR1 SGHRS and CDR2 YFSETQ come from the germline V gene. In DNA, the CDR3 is TGCGCCAGCAGCTTGAATCGGTTACCCACCGATGGCTACACCTTC. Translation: CASSLNRLPTDGYTF.

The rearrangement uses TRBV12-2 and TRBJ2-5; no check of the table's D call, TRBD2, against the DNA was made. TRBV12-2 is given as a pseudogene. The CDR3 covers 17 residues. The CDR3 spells CASLGLASTPVRETQYF. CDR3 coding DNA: TGTGCATCACTCGGACTGGCGTCAACCCCTGTGCGAGAGACCCAGTACTTC.

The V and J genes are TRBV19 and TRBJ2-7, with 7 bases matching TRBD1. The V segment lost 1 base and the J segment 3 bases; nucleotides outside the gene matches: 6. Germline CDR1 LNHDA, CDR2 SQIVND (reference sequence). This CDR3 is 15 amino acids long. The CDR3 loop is CASSIGGQGVYEQYF. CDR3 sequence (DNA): TGTGCCAGTAGTATAGGGGGCCAGGGGGTCTACGAGCAGTACTTC.

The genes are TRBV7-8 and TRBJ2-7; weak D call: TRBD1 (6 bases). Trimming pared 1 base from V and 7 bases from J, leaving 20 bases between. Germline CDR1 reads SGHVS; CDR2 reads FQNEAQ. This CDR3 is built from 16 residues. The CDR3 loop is CASSLGFRDRTSEQYF. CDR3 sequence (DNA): TGTGCCAGCAGCTTAGGGTTTCGAGACAGGACCTCAGAGCAGTACTTC. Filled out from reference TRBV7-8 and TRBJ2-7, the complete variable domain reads GAGVSQSPRYKVAKRGQDVALRCDPISGHVSLFWYQQALGQGPEFLTYFQNEAQLDKSGLPSDRFFAERPEGSVSTLKIQRTQQEDSAVYLCASSLGFRDRTSEQYFGPGTRLTVT.

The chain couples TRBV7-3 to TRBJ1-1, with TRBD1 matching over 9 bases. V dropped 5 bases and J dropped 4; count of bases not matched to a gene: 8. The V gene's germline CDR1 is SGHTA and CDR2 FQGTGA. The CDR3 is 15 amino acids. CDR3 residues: CASSPVRDRVTEAFF. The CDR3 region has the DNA TGTGCCAGCAGCCCCGTCCGGGACAGGGTCACTGAAGCTTTCTTT.

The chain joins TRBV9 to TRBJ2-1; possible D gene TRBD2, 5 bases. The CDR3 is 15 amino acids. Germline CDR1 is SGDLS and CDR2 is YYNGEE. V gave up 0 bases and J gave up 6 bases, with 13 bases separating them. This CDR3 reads CASSVGAQRSNEQFF. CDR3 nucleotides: TGTGCCAGCAGCGTAGGAGCCCAGCGGAGCAATGAGCAGTTCTTC.

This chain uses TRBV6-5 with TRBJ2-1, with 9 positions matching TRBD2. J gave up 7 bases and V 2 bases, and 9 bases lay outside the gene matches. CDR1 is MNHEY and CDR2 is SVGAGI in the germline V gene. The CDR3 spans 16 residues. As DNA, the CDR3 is TGTGCCAGCAGTTACGGCGGGGGGGTACTAGGGAATGAGCAGTTCTTC. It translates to CASSYGGGVLGNEQFF.

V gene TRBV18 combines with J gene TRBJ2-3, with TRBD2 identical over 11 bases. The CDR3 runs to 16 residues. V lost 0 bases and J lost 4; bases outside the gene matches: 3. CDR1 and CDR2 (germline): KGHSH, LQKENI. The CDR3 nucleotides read TGTGCCAGCTCACCACCGACTAGCGGGACTCCAGATACGCAGTATTTT. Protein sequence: CASSPPTSGTPDTQYF.

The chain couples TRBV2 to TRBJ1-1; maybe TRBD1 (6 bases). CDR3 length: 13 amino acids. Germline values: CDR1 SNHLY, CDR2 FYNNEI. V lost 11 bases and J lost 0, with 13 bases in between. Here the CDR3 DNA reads TGTGCCTCCATGACAGGAGTGAACACTGAAGCTTTCTTT. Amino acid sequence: CASMTGVNTEAFF.

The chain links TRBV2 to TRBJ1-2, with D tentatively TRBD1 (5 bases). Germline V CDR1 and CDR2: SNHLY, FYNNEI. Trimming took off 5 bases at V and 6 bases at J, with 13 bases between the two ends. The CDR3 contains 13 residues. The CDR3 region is CASSPHAGDGYTF. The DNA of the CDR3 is TGTGCCAGCAGTCCCCACGCGGGGGATGGCTACACCTTC.

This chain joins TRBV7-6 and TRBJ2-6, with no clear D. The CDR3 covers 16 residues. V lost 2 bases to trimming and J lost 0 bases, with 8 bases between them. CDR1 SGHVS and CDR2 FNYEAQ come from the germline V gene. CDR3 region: CASSLMEISGANVLTF. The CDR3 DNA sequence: TGTGCCAGCAGCTTAATGGAGATCTCTGGGGCCAACGTCCTGACTTTC.

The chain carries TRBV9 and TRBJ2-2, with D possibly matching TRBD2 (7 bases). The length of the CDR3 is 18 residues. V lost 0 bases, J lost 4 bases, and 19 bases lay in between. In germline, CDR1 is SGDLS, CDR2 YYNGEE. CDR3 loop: CASSVGLRWGGLTGELFF. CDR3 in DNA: TGTGCCAGCAGCGTAGGTCTCCGGTGGGGGGGCCTCACCGGGGAGCTGTTTTTT.